These 21 T cell receptor beta chains originate from one sample sequenced in a study of blood T cell repertoires in COVID-19. Assay used: immunoSEQ multiplex PCR; TCRdb lists only in-frame clones, some missing. The sample records some 260,000 clones, roughly 87% being singletons. Specimen: peripheral blood. The receptor set was obtained from a man aged 18 to 29 with active or convalescent COVID-19.

The chain combines TRBV18 with TRBJ2-7, with TRBD1 identical over 11 bases. J was trimmed by 0 bases and V by 4 bases; bases with no gene match: 2. CDR3 length equals 15 residues. Germline CDR1 and CDR2: KGHSH and LQKENI. In nucleotides, the CDR3 is TGTGCCAGCTCACTTGGGACAGGGGGCTCCTACGAGCAGTACTTC. This encodes CASSLGTGGSYEQYF. The whole variable domain, filled in from reference TRBV18 and TRBJ2-7, reads NAGVMQNPRHLVRRRGQEARLRCSPMKGHSHVYWYRQLPEEGLKFMVYLQKENIIDESGMPKERFSAEFPKEGPSILRIQQVVRGDSAAYFCASSLGTGGSYEQYFGPGTRLTVT.

The chain employs TRBV18 and TRBJ2-1; tentative D call: TRBD2 (5 bases). This CDR3 spans 14 amino acids. The germline gives CDR1 KGHSH, CDR2 LQKENI. V lost 1 base, J lost 5 bases, and 9 bases lay in between. DNA for the CDR3: TGTGCCAGCTCACCACAACGGACTGACAATGAGCAGTTCTTC. Its translation is CASSPQRTDNEQFF. Together with reference TRBV18 and TRBJ2-1, the CDR3 gives the full variable domain: NAGVMQNPRHLVRRRGQEARLRCSPMKGHSHVYWYRQLPEEGLKFMVYLQKENIIDESGMPKERFSAEFPKEGPSILRIQQVVRGDSAAYFCASSPQRTDNEQFFGPGTRLTVL.

The rearrangement joins TRBV19 to TRBJ1-3; 9 positions match TRBD1. The CDR3 is made up of 17 amino acids. The germline V gene has CDR1 LNHDA and CDR2 SQIVND (reference sequence). The V segment lost 3 bases and the J segment 0 bases; nucleotides outside the gene matches: 6. The CDR3: CASSIRTGANSGNTIYF. The CDR3 DNA follows: TGTGCCAGTAGTATTAGGACAGGGGCGAACTCTGGAAACACCATATATTTT.

V gene TRBV24-1 combines with J gene TRBJ1-4, with D maybe TRBD1 (5 bases). Per germline, CDR1 KGHDR and CDR2 SFDVKD. Trimming left V 4 bases short and J 8 bases short, with 10 bases between. This CDR3 contains 13 residues. This CDR3 reads CATSERQFEKLFF. The CDR3 DNA reads as TGTGCCACCAGTGAGCGACAGTTCGAAAAACTGTTTTTT.

This chain links TRBV30 with TRBJ1-1; 9 bases align to TRBD1. Trimming cost V 8 bases and J 7 bases; bases outside gene matches: 5. CDR1 is GTSNPN, CDR2 SVGIG, per germline (reference sequence). CDR3 length: 11 residues. CDR3 amino acids: CAKQGAGEAFF. CDR3 in DNA: TGTGCCAAACAGGGGGCTGGTGAAGCTTTCTTT.

J is TRBJ2-1 and V is TRBV6-2 or TRBV6-3; 9 nucleotides agree with TRBD1. Germline V gene sequence: CDR1 MNHEY, CDR2 SVGEGT. The CDR3 is 19 amino acids. The V and J ends lost 4 bases and 5 bases, in that order; junction bases with no gene match: 18. As DNA, the CDR3 is TGTGCCAGCAGTTCTCTGGGACAGGGACCCTTTCTCAGTAACAATGAGCAGTTCTTC. Protein: CASSSLGQGPFLSNNEQFF.

The V call is TRBV15, the J call TRBJ2-1; 7 nucleotides align to TRBD1. This CDR3 is 16 amino acids long. The germline V gene encodes CDR1 LNHNV and CDR2 YYDKDF (reference sequence). V trimming: 0 bases; J trimming: 4 bases; junction bases outside the gene matches: 6. The CDR3 nucleotides are TGTGCCACCAGCAGAGAAGGGGGCGGCTGGTACAATGAGCAGTTCTTC. Amino acid sequence: CATSREGGGWYNEQFF.

V usage is TRBV9 and J usage is TRBJ2-3; 12 nucleotides match TRBD2. The CDR3 spans 16 residues. The germline gives CDR1 SGDLS, CDR2 YYNGEE. V lost 2 bases and J lost 2; bases outside the gene matches: 3. CDR3 sequence: CASSVGLAGLTDTQYF. CDR3 nucleotide sequence: TGTGCCAGCAGCGTGGGACTAGCGGGCCTCACAGATACGCAGTATTTT.

The rearrangement joins TRBV6-2 or TRBV6-3 to TRBJ2-7; D is unclear. Deletions cut 0 bases from V and 0 bases from J, with 9 bases between. This CDR3 comprises 15 residues. CDR1 and CDR2 from the germline V gene are MNHEY and SVGEGT. The CDR3 DNA reads as TGTGCCAGCAGTTACTCAGAGGCGAACTCCTACGAGCAGTACTTC. As protein: CASSYSEANSYEQYF.

V is TRBV12-3 or TRBV12-4 and J is TRBJ1-1; D ambiguous. Trimming left V 4 bases short and J 6 bases short, with 9 bases between. The CDR3 is 12 amino acids. CDR3 residues: CASSYGSAEAFF. CDR3 coding DNA: TGTGCCAGCAGTTACGGGAGCGCTGAAGCTTTCTTT.

The table lists this clone with a few counts. This same CDR3 is encoded by further DNA sequences in the sample. The J gene is TRBJ1-2, the V gene TRBV14; TRBD1 might be the D (5 bases). The V gene's germline CDR1 is SGHDN and CDR2 FVKESK. CDR3 length equals 13 residues. Between the trimmed V and J ends, which lost 1 base and 4 bases, there was a span of 7 bases. The CDR3, as DNA: TGTGCCAGCAGCCAAGGACAGCTCTATGGCTACACCTTC. This sequence encodes CASSQGQLYGYTF.

The chain joins TRBV6-2 or TRBV6-3 to TRBJ1-5; 8 bases are shared with TRBD1. The junction had 7 bases not matched to a gene; V was cut back by 0 bases and J by 0 bases. The CDR3 has 18 amino acids. The germline V gene encodes CDR1 MNHEY and CDR2 SVGEGT. As DNA, the CDR3 is TGTGCCAGCAGTTACTCCAGGCAGGGGGCCTATAGCAATCAGCCCCAGCATTTT. Translating gives CASSYSRQGAYSNQPQHF.

This chain links TRBV28 with TRBJ2-2; D possibly corresponds to TRBD2 (6 bases). The CDR3 totals 12 residues. The V end lost 3 bases, the J end lost 7 bases, and 6 bases lay between the germline ends. The germline gives CDR1 MDHEN, CDR2 SYDVKM. CDR3 DNA: TGTGCCAGCAGTTTCGGGGGCGGGGAGCTGTTTTTT. Its translation: CASSFGGGELFF.

The chain employs TRBV7-2 and TRBJ2-3; tentatively, D is TRBD2 (5 bases). Germline lookup yields CDR1 SGHTA and CDR2 FQGNSA. V lost 5 bases and J 4 bases, leaving 16 bases between the germline ends. The CDR3 is made up of 15 amino acids. The CDR3 nucleotides read TGTGCCAGCAGCCCCCGAATCGACGGGGCAGATACGCAGTATTTT. Amino acids: CASSPRIDGADTQYF. Looking up the rest from reference TRBV7-2 and TRBJ2-3 gives the full variable domain: GAGVSQSPSNKVTEKGKDVELRCDPISGHTALYWYRQSLGQGLEFLIYFQGNSAPDKSGLPSDRFSAERTGGSVSTLTIQRTQQEDSAVYLCASSPRIDGADTQYFGPGTRLTVL.

This sequence joins TRBV2 and TRBJ2-5; 7 bases align to TRBD2. V lost 4 bases to trimming and J lost 5 bases; unmatched junction nucleotides: 4. This CDR3 has 13 residues. Germline CDR1 reads SNHLY; CDR2 reads FYNNEI. The CDR3 DNA follows: TGTGCCAGCAGTGGGACTAGATCCGAGACCCAGTACTTC. This translates into CASSGTRSETQYF.

This chain joins TRBV15 and TRBJ2-4, with D tentatively TRBD2 (7 bases). The germline V gene encodes CDR1 LNHNV and CDR2 YYDKDF (reference sequence). Trimming took off 5 bases at V and 7 bases at J, with 18 bases between the two ends. The CDR3 covers 15 residues. CDR3 protein: CATSGGGTRGNIQYF. The CDR3 nucleotides are TGTGCCACCAGCGGGGGGGGGACACGAGGGAACATTCAGTACTTC.

V gene TRBV2 combines with J gene TRBJ1-1, with a weak D call TRBD1 (6 bases). V was shortened by 3 bases and J by 3 bases, with 11 bases between the two germline ends. CDR3 length: 14 amino acids. CDR1 is SNHLY, CDR2 FYNNEI, per germline. CDR3 bases: TGTGCCAGCAGTGACAGGGGTTCCGACACTGAAGCTTTCTTT. Translation: CASSDRGSDTEAFF.

CDR3 DNA: TGCGCCAGCAGCTTGTGGGCTAGCGGTTCCGGAACCTACGAGCAGTACTTC. This translates into CASSLWASGSGTYEQYF. The rearrangement links TRBV5-1 to TRBJ2-7, with 7 bases that match TRBD2. CDR1 and CDR2 from the germline V gene are SGHRS and YFSETQ. The V gene end was trimmed by 1 base and the J gene end by 2 bases; junction bases not matched to a gene: 12. The CDR3 is made up of 17 amino acids.

This sequence joins TRBV6-2 or TRBV6-3 and TRBJ2-1; 10 bases are shared with TRBD2. The CDR3 has 16 amino acids. Per germline, CDR1 MNHEY and CDR2 SVGEGT. J lost 0 bases, V lost 2 bases, and 1 base had no gene match. CDR3 in DNA: TGTGCCAGCAGTTACCAGCGGGGGGGCTCCTACAATGAGCAGTTCTTC. Its protein product is CASSYQRGGSYNEQFF.

The chain couples TRBV4-3 to TRBJ1-4, with D tentatively TRBD1 (6 bases). In germline, CDR1 is LGHNA, CDR2 YSLEER. There are 17 residues in the CDR3. Trimming stripped 2 bases from V and 6 bases from J, with 19 bases between. Here the CDR3 reads CASSQYLDRLKDEKLFF. For the CDR3, the DNA is TGCGCCAGCAGCCAATACCTCGACAGGTTGAAAGATGAAAAACTGTTTTTT.

This clone came up once. The CDR3 reads CASSSGTGTGGTEAFF. CDR3 DNA sequence: TGTGCCAGCAGCTCCGGAACTGGGACAGGGGGCACTGAAGCTTTCTTT. This chain connects TRBV11-3 to TRBJ1-1, with 11 bases matching TRBD1. The CDR3 spans 16 residues. The J segment lost 4 bases and the V segment lost 4 bases, leaving 8 bases of the junction unmatched. Germline V gene lookup returns CDR1 SGHNT and CDR2 YENEEA.